A single sample is the source of the 31 T cell receptor beta chains below, sequenced in a study of tumor-infiltrating lymphocytes in localized non-small cell lung cancer. Profiling relied on immunoSEQ multiplex PCR, and the TCRdb table lists in-frame clones only, not all of them. Of about 12,000 clones listed, 66% are singletons. Specimen: lung tumor tissue. All receptors derive from a human donor with non-small cell lung cancer.

Here the CDR3 DNA reads TGTGCCAGCAGCGTGCTGGACAGGGGGCTTGGTGGCTACACCTTC. It yields the protein CASSVLDRGLGGYTF. The rearrangement joins TRBV9 to TRBJ1-2; 11 bases map to TRBD1. The germline V gene has CDR1 SGDLS and CDR2 YYNGEE. Trimming at V came to 2 bases and at J to 7 bases, leaving 7 bases not matched to a gene. CDR3 size: 15 residues.

The chain recombines TRBV5-1 with TRBJ1-5; tentative D call: TRBD1 (5 bases). CDR3 length equals 14 residues. Trimming removed 2 bases from V and 3 bases from J, with 9 bases in between. Germline V lookup: CDR1 SGHRS, CDR2 YFSETQ. The CDR3 loop reads CASSFDSNNQPQHF. CDR3 DNA sequence: TGCGCCAGCAGCTTCGACAGTAACAATCAGCCCCAGCATTTT.

This chain joins TRBV18 and TRBJ2-7; either TRBD1 or TRBD2 may fit D (5 bases each). Germline loops: CDR1 KGHSH, CDR2 LQKENI. The CDR3 contains 13 residues. V dropped 0 bases and J dropped 12 bases, with 15 bases sitting between them. CDR3 sequence: CASSPPGEGLLYF. In DNA, the CDR3 is TGTGCCAGCTCACCACCGGGGGAAGGGCTTCTGTACTTC.

The V gene is TRBV5-1, the J gene TRBJ2-5, with 8 bases fitting TRBD1. Germline V lookup: CDR1 SGHRS, CDR2 YFSETQ. The CDR3 runs 13 residues. J was trimmed by 1 base and V by 5 bases; bases with no gene match: 1. The CDR3 protein is CASSGQGQETQYF. The DNA of the CDR3 is TGCGCCAGCAGTGGACAGGGCCAAGAGACCCAGTACTTC.

There are a few counts of this clone. This chain joins TRBV7-2 and TRBJ2-3; 8 nucleotides agree with TRBD1. Looked up from germline, CDR1 is SGHTA and CDR2 is FQGNSA. The CDR3 has 15 residues. The ends lost 6 bases at V and 4 bases at J; junction bases unmatched: 9. The DNA of the CDR3 is TGTGCCAGCAGTTATACCGGGACAGGTGCAGATACGCAGTATTTT. Protein sequence: CASSYTGTGADTQYF.

The chain carries TRBV7-9 and TRBJ2-2; 10 bases are a match to TRBD2. This CDR3 spans 16 amino acids. Per the germline V gene, CDR1 is SEHNR and CDR2 is FQNEAQ (reference sequence). After removal of 5 bases from V and 0 bases from J, the junction contained 3 bases not matched to a gene. In nucleotides, the CDR3 is TGTGCCAGCAGCAAGGGACTAGCGCCGAACACCGGGGAGCTGTTTTTT. Amino acids: CASSKGLAPNTGELFF.

This clone was detected only once. The chain links TRBV6-1 to TRBJ2-7; no clear D. The V end was cut by 2 bases, the J end by 4 bases, with 12 bases between. CDR3 length: 14 residues. Germline V gene sequence: CDR1 MNHNS, CDR2 SASEGT. CDR3 nucleotide sequence: TGTGCCAGCAGTGAATCTGGGGTAAGATACGAGCAGTACTTC. Its protein is CASSESGVRYEQYF.

The CDR3 reads CASSPFDGQGNTEAFF. The CDR3 DNA reads TGTGCCAGCTCACCTTTCGACGGACAGGGGAACACTGAAGCTTTCTTT. The rearrangement links TRBV18 to TRBJ1-1, with 8 bases matching TRBD1. V lost 3 bases to trimming and J lost 1 base; unmatched junction nucleotides: 7. The germline V gene encodes CDR1 KGHSH and CDR2 LQKENI. This CDR3 has 16 amino acids.

The chain combines TRBV5-1 with TRBJ2-7, with 7 bases fitting TRBD1. Looked up from germline, CDR1 is SGHRS and CDR2 is YFSETQ. Trimming at V came to 4 bases and at J to 3 bases, leaving 13 bases not matched to a gene. The CDR3 runs to 16 residues. The CDR3 coding sequence is TGCGCCAGCAGCCCTCAGTTGGGACAGAACCTCTACGAGCAGTACTTC. It specifies CASSPQLGQNLYEQYF.

This clone was counted a few times. This chain uses TRBV6-1 with TRBJ2-1; D not resolved. V was shortened by 7 bases and J by 1 base, with 14 bases between the two germline ends. The germline gives CDR1 MNHNS, CDR2 SASEGT. The CDR3 has 15 residues. CDR3: CASKTVRPSYNEQFF. The CDR3 DNA reads TGTGCCAGCAAAACAGTGAGGCCTTCCTACAATGAGCAGTTCTTC.

The V gene is TRBV4-1, the J gene TRBJ1-2; D remains ambiguous. Germline V CDR1 and CDR2: MGHRA, YSYEKL. Trimming cost V 1 base and J 10 bases, with 13 bases left between them. The CDR3 length is 13 residues. The CDR3 loop is CASSQASDSDYTF. Written as DNA, the CDR3 is TGCGCCAGCAGCCAAGCGTCGGACTCCGACTACACCTTC.

The chain has TRBV9 and TRBJ2-5; D may be TRBD2 (6 bases). The V gene lost 6 bases and the J gene lost 5 bases, with 17 bases spanning the gap. The germline gives CDR1 SGDLS, CDR2 YYNGEE. The CDR3 contains 14 residues. The CDR3 is CASTPTGAGETQYF. The CDR3 DNA reads TGTGCCAGCACCCCAACCGGGGCGGGGGAGACCCAGTACTTC.

This clone is medium-sized by share. CDR3 nucleotides: TGTGCCAGCAGCCAGACCGGGAGCCAAGAGACCCAGTACTTC. As protein: CASSQTGSQETQYF. The V call is TRBV5-4, the J call TRBJ2-5; possible D gene TRBD2, 6 bases. The germline V and J ends were trimmed by 4 bases and 1 base, with 11 bases remaining between them. The CDR3 is 14 residues long. The germline V gene has CDR1 SGHNT and CDR2 YYREEE (reference sequence). The full variable domain, in which reference TRBV5-4 and TRBJ2-5 provide the parts outside the CDR3, is ETGVTQSPTHLIKTRGQQVTLRCSSQSGHNTVSWYQQALGQGPQFIFQYYREEENGRGNFPPRFSGLQFPNYSSELNVNALELDDSALYLCASSQTGSQETQYFGPGTRLLVL.

The rearrangement links TRBV28 to TRBJ2-7, with 9 nucleotides matching TRBD1. Unmatched junction bases numbered 6, after V lost 6 bases and J lost 3 bases. The CDR3 spans 14 residues. CDR1 is MDHEN and CDR2 is SYDVKM in the germline V gene. DNA of the CDR3: TGTGCCAGCAGGCGGACAGGGGCCCTCTACGAGCAGTACTTC. This sequence encodes CASRRTGALYEQYF. The variable domain in full, with the rest retrieved from reference TRBV28 and TRBJ2-7, is DVKVTQSSRYLVKRTGEKVFLECVQDMDHENMFWYRQDPGLGLRLIYFSYDVKMKEKGDIPEGYSVSREKKERFSLILESASTNQTSMYLCASRRTGALYEQYFGPGTRLTVT.

The chain uses TRBV4-2 and TRBJ1-3; D call uncertain. The CDR3 extends over 16 amino acids. Trimming shortened V by 5 bases and J by 0 bases, and 14 bases separated the two germline ends. Germline V gives CDR1 LGHNA, CDR2 YNFKEQ. CDR3 nucleotides: TGTGCCAGCAGCTCTACGCGGGTGAGCTCTGGAAACACCATATATTTT. Translating gives CASSSTRVSSGNTIYF.

The J gene is TRBJ1-2, the V gene TRBV7-9; D may be TRBD1 (5 bases). V was pared by 3 bases and J by 2 bases, with 10 bases between. The CDR3 covers 14 residues. Germline V gene sequence: CDR1 SEHNR, CDR2 FQNEAQ (reference sequence). The DNA of the CDR3 is TGTGCCAGCAGCTTTGGGGCCGGGAACTATGGCTACACCTTC. Its translation is CASSFGAGNYGYTF.

A few counts support this clone. This chain connects TRBV19 to TRBJ2-5, with 9 bases aligning to TRBD1. The CDR3 runs 16 residues. J was trimmed by 2 bases and V by 3 bases; bases with no gene match: 7. Germline CDR1 is LNHDA and CDR2 is SQIVND (reference sequence). The CDR3 loop reads CASSMGTGSVQETQYF. In DNA, the CDR3 is TGTGCCAGTAGTATGGGGACAGGGTCCGTACAAGAGACCCAGTACTTC.

The gene calls are TRBV28 and TRBJ1-2; no clear D. The CDR3 loop spans 14 amino acids. Looked up from germline, CDR1 is MDHEN and CDR2 is SYDVKM. Trimming cost V 5 bases and J 4 bases, with 14 bases left between them. DNA of the CDR3: TGTGCCAGCAGTACGAACTCAGGACCCTATGGCTACACCTTC. Encoded protein: CASSTNSGPYGYTF.

By sample share, this clone is medium-sized. This chain connects TRBV7-9 to TRBJ1-1, with D tentatively TRBD1 (6 bases). CDR1 SEHNR and CDR2 FQNEAQ come from the germline V gene (reference sequence). The CDR3 consists of 12 residues. V shed 1 base and J shed 11 bases, with 11 bases lying between them. In nucleotides, the CDR3 is TGTGCCAGCAGCTTAGAGGTAGGGGGGGCTTTCTTT. Encoded protein: CASSLEVGGAFF.

This CDR3 is CASRYRDRGRPQHF. The CDR3 DNA follows: TGTGCCAGTAGATACCGGGACAGGGGGCGGCCCCAGCATTTT. The rearrangement joins TRBV19 to TRBJ1-5, with 12 bases lining up with TRBD1. Trimming removed 6 bases from V and 9 bases from J; junction bases left unmatched: 6. Per the germline V gene, CDR1 is LNHDA and CDR2 is SQIVND (reference sequence). CDR3 size: 14 residues.

This clone was counted a single time. This chain uses TRBV11-2 with TRBJ2-5; 11 nucleotides line up with TRBD2. CDR1 is SGHAT, CDR2 FQNNGV, per germline. The CDR3 is 18 amino acids. Trimming at V came to 4 bases and at J to 5 bases, leaving 15 bases not matched to a gene. CDR3 region: CASSSTLAGEGIWETQYF. Here the CDR3 DNA reads TGTGCCAGCAGCTCAACACTAGCGGGAGAGGGTATTTGGGAGACCCAGTACTTC.

This clone has just a few counts. The rearrangement links TRBV28 to TRBJ1-4; the D gene is possibly TRBD1 (6 bases). Germline CDR1 MDHEN, CDR2 SYDVKM. This CDR3 region has 12 residues. CDR3 nucleotides: TGTGTTATACAGGGCATTAATGAAAAACTGTTTTTT. It translates to CVIQGINEKLFF.

The chain joins TRBV6-6 to TRBJ1-2; TRBD1 matches 11 bases. Germline V gene sequence: CDR1 MNHNY, CDR2 SVGAGI (reference sequence). The CDR3 runs 14 residues. After removal of 2 bases from V and 10 bases from J, the junction contained 6 bases not matched to a gene. Here the CDR3 DNA reads TGTGCCAGCAGTTACAGGACAGGGGGCTACGACTACACCTTC. As protein: CASSYRTGGYDYTF.

A single count supports this clone. J is TRBJ1-5 and V is TRBV6-5; D unclear. Germline CDR1 reads MNHEY; CDR2 reads SVGAGI. The CDR3 is made up of 13 amino acids. V lost 5 bases and J 5 bases, leaving 10 bases between the germline ends. For the CDR3, the DNA is TGTGCCAGCAGTAACGCCGCCTATCAGCCCCAGCATTTT. It encodes CASSNAAYQPQHF.

The V and J genes are TRBV2 and TRBJ1-1; D is possibly TRBD1 (5 bases). V was trimmed by 5 bases and J by 7 bases, leaving 17 bases between them. Germline CDR1 SNHLY, CDR2 FYNNEI. This CDR3 is built from 14 residues. In DNA form, the CDR3 reads TGTGCCAGCAGTAGGGGCAGGACGTTCGGTGAAGCTTTCTTT. Protein sequence: CASSRGRTFGEAFF. Complete variable domain (other parts from reference TRBV2 and TRBJ1-1): EPEVTQTPSHQVTQMGQEVILRCVPISNHLYFYWYRQILGQKVEFLVSFYNNEISEKSEIFDDQFSVERPDGSNFTLKIRSTKLEDSAMYFCASSRGRTFGEAFFGQGTRLTVV.

The chain combines TRBV11-2 with TRBJ2-6, with unresolved D. The CDR3 totals 15 residues. V dropped 3 bases and J dropped 0 bases, with 6 bases sitting between them. Germline lookup yields CDR1 SGHAT and CDR2 FQNNGV. CDR3 loop: CASSFAISGANVLTF. CDR3 DNA: TGTGCCAGCAGCTTCGCCATCTCTGGGGCCAACGTCCTGACTTTC.

This clone was detected only a few times. V is TRBV29-1 and J is TRBJ1-3; 8 bases line up with TRBD1. The germline gives CDR1 SQVTM, CDR2 ANQGSEA. This CDR3 has 14 residues. Trimming took 5 bases from V and 4 from J; bases not matched to a gene: 7. DNA for the CDR3: TGCAGCGTTACGACAGGGGAGGGAGGAAACACCATATATTTT. Translated: CSVTTGEGGNTIYF.

The chain has TRBV30 and TRBJ1-1; D possibly corresponds to TRBD1 (5 bases). Trimming removed 0 bases from V and 11 bases from J, with 13 bases in between. The CDR3 runs 12 residues. CDR1 and CDR2 (germline): GTSNPN, SVGIG (reference sequence). CDR3 residues: CAWSVKGSGAFF. The CDR3 DNA follows: TGTGCCTGGAGTGTTAAGGGGTCAGGGGCTTTCTTT.

The CDR3 spells CASSIPGARGTEAFF. The CDR3 DNA reads TGTGCCAGTAGTATCCCCGGTGCCAGAGGTACTGAAGCTTTCTTT. The chain uses TRBV19 and TRBJ1-1, with no clear D. The CDR3 length is 15 residues. Germline V CDR1 and CDR2: LNHDA, SQIVND (reference sequence). Trimming took 3 bases from V and 5 from J, leaving 16 bases between them.

V is TRBV5-6 and J is TRBJ1-5, with 9 bases identical to TRBD1. Germline lookup yields CDR1 SGHDT and CDR2 YYEEEE. The CDR3 length is 16 residues. The J segment lost 7 bases and the V segment lost 4 bases, leaving 12 bases of the junction unmatched. CDR3 sequence: CASSHRGRGPTQPQHF. DNA of the CDR3: TGTGCCAGCAGCCACAGGGGGCGCGGGCCTACCCAGCCCCAGCATTTT.

This clone was seen a handful of times. The CDR3 DNA reads as TGTGCCAGCAGCTTGGCGGCGGGATCGGGCACAGATACGCAGTATTTT. It encodes CASSLAAGSGTDTQYF. This sequence joins TRBV5-6 and TRBJ2-3; D might be TRBD2 (6 bases). The CDR3 has 16 amino acids. CDR1 is SGHDT and CDR2 is YYEEEE in the germline V gene. Trimming removed 0 bases at V and 1 base at J, with 12 bases between.